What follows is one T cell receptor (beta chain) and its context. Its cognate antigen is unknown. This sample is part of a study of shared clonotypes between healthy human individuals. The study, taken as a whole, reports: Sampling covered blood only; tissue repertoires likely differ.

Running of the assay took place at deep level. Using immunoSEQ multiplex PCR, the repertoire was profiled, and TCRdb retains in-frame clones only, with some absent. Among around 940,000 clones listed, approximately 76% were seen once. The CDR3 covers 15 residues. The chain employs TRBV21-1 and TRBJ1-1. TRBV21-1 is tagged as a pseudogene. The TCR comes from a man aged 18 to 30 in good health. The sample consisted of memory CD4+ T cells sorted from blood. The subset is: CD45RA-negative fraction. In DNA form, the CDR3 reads TGTGCCAGCAGCCCTCAAACCCCGGGTGCCACTGAAGCTTTCTTT. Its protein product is CASSPQTPGATEAFF.